This TCR beta chain was sequenced during a study of cytomegalovirus exposure and HLA in healthy donors. Turning to the study itself: Out of 398 genotyped donors, less than 90% belonged to the Caucasian-associated ancestry cluster.

The CDR3 is made up of 15 amino acids. Germline V gives CDR1 SEHNR, CDR2 FQNEAQ (reference sequence). Unmatched junction bases numbered 5, after V lost 4 bases and J lost 3 bases. The PCR had 60 Vbeta and 13 Jbeta primers. The assay was immunoSEQ multiplex PCR, and TCRdb's table has in-frame clones only and misses some. The repertoire includes roughly 97,000 clones, approximately 80% of them detected once, and roughly 1.8% sits in the top ten. The clonotype originates from a woman in her 40s in good health and CMV-seronegative. The chain has TRBV7-9 and TRBJ1-4; TRBD1 agrees at 7 bases. Sequencing was done on a sample of PBMCs. CDR3 loop: CASSYRDRANEKLFF. Here the CDR3 DNA reads TGTGCCAGCAGCTACCGGGACAGAGCTAATGAAAAACTGTTTTTT. Supplemented by reference TRBV7-9 and TRBJ1-4, the full variable domain reads DTGVSQNPRHKITKRGQNVTFRCDPISEHNRLYWYRQTLGQGPEFLTYFQNEAQLEKSRLLSDRFSAERPKGSFSTLEIQRTEQGDSAMYLCASSYRDRANEKLFFGSGTQLSVL.